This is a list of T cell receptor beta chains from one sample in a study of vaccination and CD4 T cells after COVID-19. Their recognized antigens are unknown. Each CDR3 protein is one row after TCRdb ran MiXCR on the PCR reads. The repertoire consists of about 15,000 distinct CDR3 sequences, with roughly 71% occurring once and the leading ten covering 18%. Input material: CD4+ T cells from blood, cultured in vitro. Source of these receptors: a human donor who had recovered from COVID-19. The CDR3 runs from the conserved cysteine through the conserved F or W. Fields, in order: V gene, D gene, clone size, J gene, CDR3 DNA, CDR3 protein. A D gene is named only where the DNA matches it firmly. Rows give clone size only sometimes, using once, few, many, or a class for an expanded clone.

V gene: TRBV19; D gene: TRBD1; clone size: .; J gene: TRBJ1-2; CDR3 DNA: TGTGCCAGCCGGGACAGGGGAATGGATGGCTACACCTTC; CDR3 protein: CASRDRGMDGYTF
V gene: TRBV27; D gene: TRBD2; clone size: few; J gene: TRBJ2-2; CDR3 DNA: TGTGCCAGCAGTTTATCGACTAGCGGGATCGGCAGCACCGGGGAGCTGTTTTTT; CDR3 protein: CASSLSTSGIGSTGELFF
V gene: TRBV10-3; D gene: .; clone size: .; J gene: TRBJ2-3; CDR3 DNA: TGTGCCATCCAGAGGGAGATCACAGATACGCAGTATTTT; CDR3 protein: CAIQREITDTQYF
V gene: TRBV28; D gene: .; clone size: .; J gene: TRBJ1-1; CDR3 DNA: TGTGCCAGCAGTCCTGGGGGGGCCCGAGACACTGAAGCTTTCTTT; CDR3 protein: CASSPGGARDTEAFF
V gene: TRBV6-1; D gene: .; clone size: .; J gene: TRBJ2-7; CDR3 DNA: TGTGCCAGCAGTCAACTCTACGAGCAGTACTTC; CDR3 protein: CASSQLYEQYF
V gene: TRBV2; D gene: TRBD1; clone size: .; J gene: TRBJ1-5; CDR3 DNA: TGTGCCAGCGTTAAACAGGGGGTTAATCAGCCCCAGCATTTT; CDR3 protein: CASVKQGVNQPQHF
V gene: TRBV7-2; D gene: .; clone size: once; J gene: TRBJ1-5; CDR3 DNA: TGTGCCAGCAGCTTAGGGCAGGGAAGGCATCAGCCCCAGCATTTT; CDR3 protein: CASSLGQGRHQPQHF
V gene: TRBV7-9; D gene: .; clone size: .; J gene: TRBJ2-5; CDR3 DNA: TGTGCCATAGGGGGGGGAGGTTCTGTCAAGCAAGAGACCCAGTACTTC; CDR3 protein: CAIGGGGSVKQETQYF
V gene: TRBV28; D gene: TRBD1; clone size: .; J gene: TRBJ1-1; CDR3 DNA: TGTGCCAGCAGTTTAAGTAGGGGACAGGAGAGGAGGGGAGCTGAAGCTTTCTTT; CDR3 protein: CASSLSRGQERRGAEAFF
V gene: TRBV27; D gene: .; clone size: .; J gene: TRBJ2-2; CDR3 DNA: TGTGCCAGCAGCCGGGGGGCCGGGATCCTGGACACCGGGGAGCTGTTTTTT; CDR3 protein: CASSRGAGILDTGELFF
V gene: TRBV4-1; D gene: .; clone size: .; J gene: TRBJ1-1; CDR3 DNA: TGCGCCAGCAGCCAAGGGACGGGGGCCGGAGATCGCGCTGAAGCTTTCTTT; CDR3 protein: CASSQGTGAGDRAEAFF
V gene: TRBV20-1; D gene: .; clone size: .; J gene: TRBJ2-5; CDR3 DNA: TGCAGTTGGACTCGAGAGACCCAGTACTTC; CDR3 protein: CSWTRETQYF
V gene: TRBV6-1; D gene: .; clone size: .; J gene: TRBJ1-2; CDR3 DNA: TGTGCCAGCAGAGTCGCCGGGACGGACAAAACCTATGGCTACACCTTC; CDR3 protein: CASRVAGTDKTYGYTF
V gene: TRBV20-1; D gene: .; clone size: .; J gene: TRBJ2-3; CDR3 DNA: TGCAGTGCTAGAGATCCCCGAGCGGGCCGTACCACAGATACGCAGTATTTT; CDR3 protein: CSARDPRAGRTTDTQYF
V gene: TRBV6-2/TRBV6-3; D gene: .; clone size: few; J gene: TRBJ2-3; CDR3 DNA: TGTGCCACCGGCGACAGGTTTACAGATACGCAGTATTTT; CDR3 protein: CATGDRFTDTQYF
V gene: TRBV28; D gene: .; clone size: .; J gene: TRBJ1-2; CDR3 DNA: TGTGCCAGCAGTTTAGATGTCAGACATTTCACCTTC; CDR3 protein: CASSLDVRHFTF
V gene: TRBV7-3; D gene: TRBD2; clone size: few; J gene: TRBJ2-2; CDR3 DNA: TGTGCCAGCAGTTGGACTAGCGGGAGTACCGGGGAGCTGTTTTTT; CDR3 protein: CASSWTSGSTGELFF
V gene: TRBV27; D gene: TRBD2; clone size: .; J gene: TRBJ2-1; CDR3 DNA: TGTGCCAGCAGTTCGATAGCGGGAGGAAGGAATGAGCAGTTCTTC; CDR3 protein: CASSSIAGGRNEQFF
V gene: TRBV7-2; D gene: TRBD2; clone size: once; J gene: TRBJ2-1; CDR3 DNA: TGTGCCAGCAGCTTAGCGCTGGGACTAGCTTACGAGCAGTTCTTC; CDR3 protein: CASSLALGLAYEQFF
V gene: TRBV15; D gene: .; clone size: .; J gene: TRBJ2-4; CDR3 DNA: TGTGCCACCGGGGGTCTAGCCAAAAACATTCAGTACTTC; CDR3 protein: CATGGLAKNIQYF
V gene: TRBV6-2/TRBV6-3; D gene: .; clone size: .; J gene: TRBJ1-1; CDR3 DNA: TGTGCCAGCACCACGCCTTTCTATGTCGCTGAAGCTTTCTTT; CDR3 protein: CASTTPFYVAEAFF
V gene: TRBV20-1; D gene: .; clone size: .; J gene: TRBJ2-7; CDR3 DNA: TGCAGTGCTAGAGATTGGGTCGAATCCTACGAGCAGTACTTC; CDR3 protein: CSARDWVESYEQYF
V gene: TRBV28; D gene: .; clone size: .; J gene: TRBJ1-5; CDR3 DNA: TGTGCCAGCAGTTCAGGGACGAGGGAAGGGAGCAATCAGCCCCAGCATTTT; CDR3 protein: CASSSGTREGSNQPQHF